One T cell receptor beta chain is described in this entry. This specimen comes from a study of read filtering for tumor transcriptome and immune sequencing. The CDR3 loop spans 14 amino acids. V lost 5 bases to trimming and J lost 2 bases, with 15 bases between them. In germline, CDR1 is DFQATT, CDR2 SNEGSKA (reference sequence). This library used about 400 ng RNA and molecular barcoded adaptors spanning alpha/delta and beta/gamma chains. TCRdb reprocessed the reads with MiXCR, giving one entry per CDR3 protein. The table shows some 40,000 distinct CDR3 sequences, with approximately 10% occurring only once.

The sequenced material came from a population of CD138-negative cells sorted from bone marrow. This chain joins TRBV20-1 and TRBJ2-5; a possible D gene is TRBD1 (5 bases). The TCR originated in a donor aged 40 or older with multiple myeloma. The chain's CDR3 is CSAYGATLQETQYF. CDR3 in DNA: TGCAGTGCTTATGGGGCCACCTTACAAGAGACCCAGTACTTC.